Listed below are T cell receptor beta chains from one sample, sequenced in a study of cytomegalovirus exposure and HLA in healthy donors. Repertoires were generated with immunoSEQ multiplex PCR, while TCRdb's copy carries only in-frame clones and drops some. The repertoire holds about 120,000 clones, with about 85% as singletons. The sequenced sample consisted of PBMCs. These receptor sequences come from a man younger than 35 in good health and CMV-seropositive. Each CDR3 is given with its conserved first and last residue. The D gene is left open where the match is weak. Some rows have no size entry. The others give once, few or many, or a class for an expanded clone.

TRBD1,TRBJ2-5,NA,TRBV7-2,CASSLRTGQETQYF,TGTGCCAGCAGCTTACGGACAGGCCAAGAGACCCAGTACTTC
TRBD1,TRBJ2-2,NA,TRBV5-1,CASSLKTGEIGELFF,TGCGCCAGCAGCCTTAAGACAGGGGAGATCGGGGAGCTGTTTTTT
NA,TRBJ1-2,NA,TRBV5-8,CASSPDSRYGYTF,TGTGCCAGCAGCCCGGACAGCCGCTATGGCTACACCTTC
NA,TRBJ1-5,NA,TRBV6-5,CASSLAPDGNQPQHF,TGTGCCAGCAGTTTGGCGCCTGACGGGAATCAGCCCCAGCATTTT
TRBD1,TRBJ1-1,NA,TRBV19,CASNGGTGLGTEAFF,TGTGCCAGTAATGGGGGGACAGGGCTGGGAACTGAAGCTTTCTTT
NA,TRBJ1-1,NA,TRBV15,CATSRRNSEAFF,TGTGCCACCAGCAGACGTAACAGTGAAGCTTTCTTT
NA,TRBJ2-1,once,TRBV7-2,CASSLASYRVGEQFF,TGTGCCAGCAGCTTAGCCTCCTACAGGGTAGGTGAGCAGTTCTTC
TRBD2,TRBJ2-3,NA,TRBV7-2,CASSLERGGGDTQYF,TGTGCCAGCAGCTTAGAGCGGGGGGGCGGAGATACGCAGTATTTT
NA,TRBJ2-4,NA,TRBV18,CASSPGTGKDIQYF,TGTGCCAGCTCACCAGGAACAGGGAAGGACATTCAGTACTTC
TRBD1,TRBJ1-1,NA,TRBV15,CATSVLQGDTEAFF,TGTGCCACCAGCGTTCTACAGGGGGACACTGAAGCTTTCTTT
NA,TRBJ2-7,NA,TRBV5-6,CASSLGDNEQYF,TGTGCCAGCAGCTTGGGGGACAACGAGCAGTACTTC
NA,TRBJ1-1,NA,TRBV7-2,CASSPPMRPEAFF,TGTGCCAGCAGCCCCCCCATGCGCCCAGAAGCTTTCTTT
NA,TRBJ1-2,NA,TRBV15,CATSRAVRNYGYTF,TGTGCCACCAGCAGAGCCGTCAGAAATTATGGCTACACCTTC
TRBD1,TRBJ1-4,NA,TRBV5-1,CASSLQGLDNEKLFF,TGCGCCAGCAGCTTACAGGGGTTGGATAATGAAAAACTGTTTTTT
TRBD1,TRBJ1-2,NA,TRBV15,CATSRDRNYGYTF,TGTGCCACCAGCAGGGACAGGAATTATGGCTACACCTTC
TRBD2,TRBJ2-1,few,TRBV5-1,CASSSLSTSGDSYNEQFF,TGCGCCAGCAGCTCCCTATCGACTAGCGGGGACTCCTACAATGAGCAGTTCTTC
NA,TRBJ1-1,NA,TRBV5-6,CASSLGTRGGTEAFF,TGTGCCAGCAGCTTGGGGACAAGAGGTGGCACTGAAGCTTTCTTT
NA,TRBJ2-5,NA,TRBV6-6,CASTLQEAGETQYF,TGTGCCAGCACCCTCCAGGAGGCGGGAGAGACCCAGTACTTC
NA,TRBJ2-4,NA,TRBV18,CASSAVAMDIQYF,TGTGCCAGCTCAGCGGTCGCCATGGACATTCAGTACTTC
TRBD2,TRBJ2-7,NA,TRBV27,CASSLMAGGSYEQYF,TGTGCCAGCAGTTTAATGGCGGGGGGGTCCTACGAGCAGTACTTC
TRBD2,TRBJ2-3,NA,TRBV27,CASSLWQGGDTQYF,TGTGCCAGCAGTTTATGGCAGGGAGGGGATACGCAGTATTTT
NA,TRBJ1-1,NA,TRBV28,CASSFPVNTEAFF,TGTGCCAGCAGTTTCCCCGTGAACACTGAAGCTTTCTTT
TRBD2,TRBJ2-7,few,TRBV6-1,CASSEDPGGEQYF,TGTGCCAGCAGTGAAGACCCGGGGGGCGAGCAGTACTTC
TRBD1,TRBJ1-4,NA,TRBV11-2,CASSLRRTGTNEKLFF,TGTGCCAGCAGCTTAAGGAGGACAGGGACTAATGAAAAACTGTTTTTT
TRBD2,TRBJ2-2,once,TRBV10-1,CASSGTSGGLNTGELFF,TGCGCCAGCAGTGGGACTAGCGGGGGCCTGAACACCGGGGAGCTGTTTTTT
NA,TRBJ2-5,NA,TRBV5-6,CASSPPDRQETQYF,TGTGCCAGCAGCCCTCCGGACAGACAAGAGACCCAGTACTTC
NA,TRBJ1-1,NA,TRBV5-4,CASSISPGANTEAFF,TGTGCCAGCAGTATATCCCCAGGGGCGAACACTGAAGCTTTCTTT
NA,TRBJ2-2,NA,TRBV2,CASSAAGGTGELFF,TGTGCCAGCAGTGCGGCGGGTGGCACCGGGGAGCTGTTTTTT
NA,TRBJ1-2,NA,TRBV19,CASSLDGGSYGYTF,TGTGCCAGTAGTCTTGATGGGGGGAGCTATGGCTACACCTTC
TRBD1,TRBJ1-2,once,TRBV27,CASSSRTGGVYGYTF,TGTGCCAGCAGTTCCCGGACAGGGGGCGTCTATGGCTACACCTTC
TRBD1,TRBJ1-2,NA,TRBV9,CASSVDPRTGSGYTF,TGTGCCAGCAGCGTGGATCCTCGGACAGGCTCTGGCTACACCTTC
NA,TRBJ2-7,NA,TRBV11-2,CASSNRYEQYF,TGTGCCAGCAGTAATCGCTACGAGCAGTACTTC
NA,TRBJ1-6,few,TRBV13,CASSFRQAQTLHF,TGTGCCAGCAGCTTCAGACAGGCACAAACCCTCCACTTT
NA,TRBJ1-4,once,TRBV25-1,CASTRGNEKLFF,TGTGCCAGCACTCGGGGGAATGAAAAACTGTTTTTT
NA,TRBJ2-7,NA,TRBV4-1,CASSQEGGEGSEQYF,TGCGCCAGCAGCCAAGAAGGGGGGGAGGGATCCGAGCAGTACTTC
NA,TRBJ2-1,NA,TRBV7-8,CASREKKESVLVEQFF,TGTGCCAGCAGGGAGAAGAAGGAGTCGGTACTGGTTGAGCAGTTCTTC
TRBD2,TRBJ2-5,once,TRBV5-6,CASSLRVAGDLETQYF,TGTGCCAGCAGCTTGCGGGTAGCGGGGGACCTGGAGACCCAGTACTTC
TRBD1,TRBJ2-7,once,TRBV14,CASSHRDRGIHEQYF,TGTGCCAGCAGCCACCGGGACAGGGGAATCCACGAGCAGTACTTC
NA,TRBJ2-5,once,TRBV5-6,CASSSFGVQETQYF,TGTGCCAGCAGCTCCTTCGGGGTCCAAGAGACCCAGTACTTC
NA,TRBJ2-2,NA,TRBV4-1,CASSQRTITGELFF,TGCGCCAGCAGCCAAAGAACTATTACCGGGGAGCTGTTTTTT
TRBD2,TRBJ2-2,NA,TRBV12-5,CASGLASGENTGELFF,TGTGCTAGTGGTTTGGCTAGCGGAGAGAACACCGGGGAGCTGTTTTTT
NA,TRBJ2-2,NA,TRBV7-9,CASSLVNTNTGELFF,TGTGCCAGCAGCTTAGTCAACACGAACACCGGGGAGCTGTTTTTT
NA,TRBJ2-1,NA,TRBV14,CASSYLGGEQFF,TGTGCCAGCAGCTACCTGGGGGGTGAGCAGTTCTTC
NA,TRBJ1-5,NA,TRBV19,CASSIFIRRGVVGLPQHF,TGTGCCAGTAGTATATTTATTCGTCGGGGGGTGGTGGGTCTTCCCCAGCATTTT
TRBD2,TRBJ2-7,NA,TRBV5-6,CASSLSSGVTYEQYF,TGTGCCAGCAGCTTGTCTAGCGGGGTGACCTACGAGCAGTACTTC